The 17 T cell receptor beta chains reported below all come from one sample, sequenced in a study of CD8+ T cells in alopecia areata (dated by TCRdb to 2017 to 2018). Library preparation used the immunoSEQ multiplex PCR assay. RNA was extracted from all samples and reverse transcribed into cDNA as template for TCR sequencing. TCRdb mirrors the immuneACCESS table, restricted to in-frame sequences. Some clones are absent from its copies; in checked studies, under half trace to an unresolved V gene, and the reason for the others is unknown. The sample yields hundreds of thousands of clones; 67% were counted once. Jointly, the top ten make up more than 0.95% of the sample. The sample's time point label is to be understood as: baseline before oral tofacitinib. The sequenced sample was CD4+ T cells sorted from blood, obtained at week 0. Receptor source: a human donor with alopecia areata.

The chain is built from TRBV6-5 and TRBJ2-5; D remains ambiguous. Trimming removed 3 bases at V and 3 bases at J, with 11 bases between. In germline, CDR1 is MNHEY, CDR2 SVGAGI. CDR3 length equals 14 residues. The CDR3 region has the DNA TGTGCCAGCAGTTATACCGAACTGGAAGAGACCCAGTACTTC. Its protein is CASSYTELEETQYF.

As DNA, the CDR3 is TGTGCCAGCAGCTTGGTGGACAGGGCTCAAGATACGCAGTATTTT. Its protein is CASSLVDRAQDTQYF. V gene TRBV7-9 combines with J gene TRBJ2-3; the match to TRBD1 covers 8 bases. The CDR3 contains 15 residues. V trimming: 3 bases; J trimming: 5 bases; junction bases outside the gene matches: 7. CDR1 is SEHNR and CDR2 is FQNEAQ in the germline V gene (reference sequence). The complete variable domain, with remaining parts taken from reference TRBV7-9 and TRBJ2-3, reads DTGVSQNPRHKITKRGQNVTFRCDPISEHNRLYWYRQTLGQGPEFLTYFQNEAQLEKSRLLSDRFSAERPKGSFSTLEIQRTEQGDSAMYLCASSLVDRAQDTQYFGPGTRLTVL.

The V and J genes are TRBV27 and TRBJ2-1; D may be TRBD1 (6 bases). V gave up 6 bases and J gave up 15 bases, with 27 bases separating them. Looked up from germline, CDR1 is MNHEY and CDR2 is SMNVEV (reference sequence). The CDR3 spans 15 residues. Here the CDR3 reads CASSWTRTVRDIPFF. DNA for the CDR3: TGTGCCAGCAGCTGGACTCGGACAGTCCGAGATATTCCGTTCTTC.

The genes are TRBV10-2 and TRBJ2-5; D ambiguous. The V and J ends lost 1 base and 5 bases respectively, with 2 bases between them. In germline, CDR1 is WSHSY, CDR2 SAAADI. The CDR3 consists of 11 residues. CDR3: CASSEWETQYF. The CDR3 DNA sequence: TGCGCCAGCAGTGAGTGGGAGACCCAGTACTTC.

The CDR3 sequence: CAISGDSGGTETQYF. In DNA, the CDR3 is TGTGCCATCAGTGGTGATAGCGGGGGGACTGAGACCCAGTACTTC. The chain joins TRBV10-3 to TRBJ2-5; 10 bases line up with TRBD2. Germline V gene data show CDR1 as ENHRY and CDR2 as SYGVKD. The V gene end was trimmed by 4 bases and the J gene end by 5 bases; junction bases not matched to a gene: 7. The CDR3 covers 15 residues.

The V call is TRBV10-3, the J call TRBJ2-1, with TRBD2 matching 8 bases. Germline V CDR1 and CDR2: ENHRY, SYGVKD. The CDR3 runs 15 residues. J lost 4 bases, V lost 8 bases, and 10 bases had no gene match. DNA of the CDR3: TGTGCCATCTCCAGAAAGGGACTAGGTTACAATGAGCAGTTCTTC. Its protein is CAISRKGLGYNEQFF.

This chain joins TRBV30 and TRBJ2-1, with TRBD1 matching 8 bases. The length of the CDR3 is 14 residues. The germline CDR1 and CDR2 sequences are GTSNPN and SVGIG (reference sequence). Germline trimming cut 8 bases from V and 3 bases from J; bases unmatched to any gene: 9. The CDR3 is CAAIQDRVYNEQFF. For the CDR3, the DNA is TGTGCCGCGATTCAGGACAGGGTCTACAATGAGCAGTTCTTC.

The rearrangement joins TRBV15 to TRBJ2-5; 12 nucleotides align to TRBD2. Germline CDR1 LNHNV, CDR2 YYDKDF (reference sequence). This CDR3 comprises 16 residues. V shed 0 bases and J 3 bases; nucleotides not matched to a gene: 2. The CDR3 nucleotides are TGTGCCACCAGCAGAGATCGGACTAGCGGGAAAGAGACCCAGTACTTC. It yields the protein CATSRDRTSGKETQYF. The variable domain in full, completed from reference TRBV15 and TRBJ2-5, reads DAMVIQNPRYQVTQFGKPVTLSCSQTLNHNVMYWYQQKSSQAPKLLFHYYDKDFNNEADTPDNFQSRRPNTSFCFLDIRSPGLGDTAMYLCATSRDRTSGKETQYFGPGTRLLVL.

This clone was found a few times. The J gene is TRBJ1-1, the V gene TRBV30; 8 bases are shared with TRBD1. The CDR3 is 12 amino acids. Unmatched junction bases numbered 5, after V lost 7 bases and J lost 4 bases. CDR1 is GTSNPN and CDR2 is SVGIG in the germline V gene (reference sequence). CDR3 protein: CAFTRGPTEAFF. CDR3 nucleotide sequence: TGTGCCTTCACCAGGGGGCCCACTGAAGCTTTCTTT.

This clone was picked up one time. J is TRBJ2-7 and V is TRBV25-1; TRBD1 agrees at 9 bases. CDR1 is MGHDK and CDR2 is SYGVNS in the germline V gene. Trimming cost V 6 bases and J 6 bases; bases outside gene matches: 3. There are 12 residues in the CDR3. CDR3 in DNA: TGTGCCAGCAGGGGACAGGGTAGCGAGCAGTACTTC. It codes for CASRGQGSEQYF.

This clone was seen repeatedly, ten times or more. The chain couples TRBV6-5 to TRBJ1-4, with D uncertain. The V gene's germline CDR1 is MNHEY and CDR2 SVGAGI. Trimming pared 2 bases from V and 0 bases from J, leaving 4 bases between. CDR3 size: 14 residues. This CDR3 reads CASSYGTTNEKLFF. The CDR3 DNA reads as TGTGCCAGCAGTTACGGGACAACTAATGAAAAACTGTTTTTT.

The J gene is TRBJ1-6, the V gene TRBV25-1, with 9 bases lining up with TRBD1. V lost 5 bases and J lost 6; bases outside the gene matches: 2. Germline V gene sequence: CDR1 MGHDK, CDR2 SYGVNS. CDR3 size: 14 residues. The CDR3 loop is CASSPGQGNSPLHF. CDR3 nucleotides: TGTGCCAGCAGTCCGGGACAGGGTAATTCACCCCTCCACTTT.

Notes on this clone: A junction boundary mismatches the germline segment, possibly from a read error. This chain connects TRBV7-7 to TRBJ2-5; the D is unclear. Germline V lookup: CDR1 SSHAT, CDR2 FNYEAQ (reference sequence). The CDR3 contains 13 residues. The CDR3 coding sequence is TGTGCTAGCAGCTTTCAGCACCGGGAGACCCAGTACTTC. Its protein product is CASSFQHRETQYF. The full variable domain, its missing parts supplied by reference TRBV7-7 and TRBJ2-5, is GAGVSQSPRYKVTKRGQDVTLRCDPISSHATLYWYQQALGQGPEFLTYFNYEAQPDKSGLPSDRFSAERPEGSISTLTIQRTEQRDSAMYRCASSFQHRETQYFGPGTRLLVL.

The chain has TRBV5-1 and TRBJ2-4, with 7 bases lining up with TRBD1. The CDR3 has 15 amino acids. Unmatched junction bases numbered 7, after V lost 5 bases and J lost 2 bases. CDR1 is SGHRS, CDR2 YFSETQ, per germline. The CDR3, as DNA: TGCGCCAGCAGTGGATTGACAGGGTCCAAAAACATTCAGTACTTC. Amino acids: CASSGLTGSKNIQYF.

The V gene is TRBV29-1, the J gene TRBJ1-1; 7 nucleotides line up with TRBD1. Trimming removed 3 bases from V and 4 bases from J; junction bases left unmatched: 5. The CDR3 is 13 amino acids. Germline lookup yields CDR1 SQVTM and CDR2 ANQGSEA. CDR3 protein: CSVDPGGITEAFF. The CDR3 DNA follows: TGCAGCGTTGATCCAGGGGGAATCACTGAAGCTTTCTTT.

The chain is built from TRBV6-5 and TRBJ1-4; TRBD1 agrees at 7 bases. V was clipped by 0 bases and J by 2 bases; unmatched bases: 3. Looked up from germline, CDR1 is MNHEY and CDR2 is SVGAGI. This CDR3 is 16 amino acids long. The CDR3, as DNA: TGTGCCAGCAGTTACTCGGGACAGCGGACTAATGAAAAACTGTTTTTT. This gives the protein CASSYSGQRTNEKLFF.

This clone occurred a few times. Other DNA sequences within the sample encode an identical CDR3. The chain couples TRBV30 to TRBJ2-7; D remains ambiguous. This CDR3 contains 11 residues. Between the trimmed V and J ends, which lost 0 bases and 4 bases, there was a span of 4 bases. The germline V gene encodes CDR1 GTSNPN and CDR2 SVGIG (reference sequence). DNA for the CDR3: TGTGCCTGGAGTGTTGGATACGAGCAGTACTTC. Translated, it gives CAWSVGYEQYF. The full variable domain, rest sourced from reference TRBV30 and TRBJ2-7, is SQTIHQWPATLVQPVGSPLSLECTVEGTSNPNLYWYRQAAGRGLQLLFYSVGIGQISSEVPQNLSASRPQDRQFILSSKKLLLSDSGFYLCAWSVGYEQYFGPGTRLTVT.